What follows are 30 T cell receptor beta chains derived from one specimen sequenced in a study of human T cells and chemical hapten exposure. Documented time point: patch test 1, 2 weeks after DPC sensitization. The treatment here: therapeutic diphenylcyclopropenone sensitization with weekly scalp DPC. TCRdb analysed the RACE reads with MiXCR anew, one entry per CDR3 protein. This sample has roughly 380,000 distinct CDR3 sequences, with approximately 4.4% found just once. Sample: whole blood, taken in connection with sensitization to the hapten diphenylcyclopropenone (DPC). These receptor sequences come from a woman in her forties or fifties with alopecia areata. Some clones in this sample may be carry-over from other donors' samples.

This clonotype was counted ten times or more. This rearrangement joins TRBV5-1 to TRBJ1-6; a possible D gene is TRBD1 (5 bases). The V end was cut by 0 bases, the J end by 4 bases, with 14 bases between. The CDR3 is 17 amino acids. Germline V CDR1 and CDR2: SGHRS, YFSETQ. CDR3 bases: TGCGCCAGCAGCTTGGTCGACAGCAGAATTTATAATTCACCCCTCCACTTT. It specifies CASSLVDSRIYNSPLHF.

The DNA for the CDR3 is TGTGCCAGCAGCGCCTCCGGGGACCACTCCTACGAGCAGTACTTC. This translates into CASSASGDHSYEQYF. This sequence joins TRBV9 and TRBJ2-7, with D perhaps assigned TRBD1 or TRBD2 (5 bases each). Germline V gives CDR1 SGDLS, CDR2 YYNGEE. CDR3 length: 15 amino acids. Trimming shortened V by 3 bases and J by 0 bases, and 13 bases separated the two germline ends.

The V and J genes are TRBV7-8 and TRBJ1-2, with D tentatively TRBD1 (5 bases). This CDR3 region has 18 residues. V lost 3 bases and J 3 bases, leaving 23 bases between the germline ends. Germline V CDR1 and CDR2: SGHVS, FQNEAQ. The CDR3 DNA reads TGTGCCAGCAGCTTGATGTGGGGCCTGGGAGTAGCCGACTATGGCTACACCTTC. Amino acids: CASSLMWGLGVADYGYTF.

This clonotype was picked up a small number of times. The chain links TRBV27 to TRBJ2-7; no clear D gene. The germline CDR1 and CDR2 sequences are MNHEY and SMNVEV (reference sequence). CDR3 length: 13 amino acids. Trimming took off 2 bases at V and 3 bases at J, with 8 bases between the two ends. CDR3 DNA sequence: TGTGCCAGCAGTTTAGGGCACTACTACGAGCAGTACTTC. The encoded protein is CASSLGHYYEQYF.

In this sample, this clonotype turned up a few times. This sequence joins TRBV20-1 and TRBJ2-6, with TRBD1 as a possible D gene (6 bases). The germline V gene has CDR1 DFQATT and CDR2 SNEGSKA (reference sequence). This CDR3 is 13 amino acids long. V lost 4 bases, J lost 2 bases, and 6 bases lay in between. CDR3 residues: CSAKGAGANVLTF. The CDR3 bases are TGCAGTGCTAAGGGGGCTGGGGCCAACGTCCTGACTTTC.

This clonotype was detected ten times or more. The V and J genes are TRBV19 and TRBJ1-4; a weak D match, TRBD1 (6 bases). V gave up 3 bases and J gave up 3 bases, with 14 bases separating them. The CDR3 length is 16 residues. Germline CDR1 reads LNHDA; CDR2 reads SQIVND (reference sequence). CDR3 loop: CASSISSTGPNEKLFF. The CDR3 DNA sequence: TGTGCCAGTAGTATCAGCTCGACAGGACCTAATGAAAAACTGTTTTTT.

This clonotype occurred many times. CDR3 sequence: CASSPGTSKTNVLTF. The DNA for the CDR3 is TGCGCCAGCAGCCCTGGGACCTCCAAAACCAACGTCCTGACTTTC. V is TRBV5-1 and J is TRBJ2-6; either TRBD1 or TRBD2 may supply D (5 bases each). V was shortened by 4 bases and J by 8 bases, with 16 bases between the two germline ends. Germline-derived CDR1 and CDR2 are SGHRS and YFSETQ. This CDR3 contains 15 residues.

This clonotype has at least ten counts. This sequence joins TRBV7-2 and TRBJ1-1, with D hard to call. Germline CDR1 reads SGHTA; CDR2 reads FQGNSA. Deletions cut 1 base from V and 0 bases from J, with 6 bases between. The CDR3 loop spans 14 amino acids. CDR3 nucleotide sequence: TGTGCCAGCAGCTTAGTCACCTTGAACACTGAAGCTTTCTTT. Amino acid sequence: CASSLVTLNTEAFF.

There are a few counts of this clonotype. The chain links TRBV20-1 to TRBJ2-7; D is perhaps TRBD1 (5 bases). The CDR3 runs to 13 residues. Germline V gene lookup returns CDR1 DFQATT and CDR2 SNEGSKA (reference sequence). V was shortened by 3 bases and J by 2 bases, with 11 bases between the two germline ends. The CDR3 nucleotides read TGCAGTGCTAGGGCAGGGCCAACCTACGAGCAGTACTTC. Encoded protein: CSARAGPTYEQYF.

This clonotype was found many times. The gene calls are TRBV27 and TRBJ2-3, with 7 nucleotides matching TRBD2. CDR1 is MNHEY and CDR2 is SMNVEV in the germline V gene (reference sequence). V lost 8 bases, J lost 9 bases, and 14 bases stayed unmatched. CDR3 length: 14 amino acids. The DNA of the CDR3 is TGTGCCAGCTCGGAAGCGGGGTCGGATGAGACGCAGTATTTT. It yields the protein CASSEAGSDETQYF.

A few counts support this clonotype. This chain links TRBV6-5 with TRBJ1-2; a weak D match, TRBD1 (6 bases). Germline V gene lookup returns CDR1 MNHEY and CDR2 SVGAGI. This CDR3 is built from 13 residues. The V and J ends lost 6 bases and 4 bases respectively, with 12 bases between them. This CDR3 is CASSLGQLYGYTF. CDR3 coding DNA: TGTGCCAGCAGCTTGGGACAACTCTATGGCTACACCTTC.

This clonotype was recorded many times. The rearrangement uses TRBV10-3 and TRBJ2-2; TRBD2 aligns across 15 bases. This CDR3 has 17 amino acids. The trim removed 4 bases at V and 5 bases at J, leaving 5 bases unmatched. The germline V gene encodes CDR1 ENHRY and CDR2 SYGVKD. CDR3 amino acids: CAISGGLAGGQTGELFF. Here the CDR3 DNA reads TGTGCCATCAGTGGAGGACTAGCGGGAGGGCAAACCGGGGAGCTGTTTTTT.

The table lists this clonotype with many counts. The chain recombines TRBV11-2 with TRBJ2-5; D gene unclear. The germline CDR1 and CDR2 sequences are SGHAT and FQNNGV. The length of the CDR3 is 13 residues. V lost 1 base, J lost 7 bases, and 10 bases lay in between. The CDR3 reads CASSLAVVGTQYF. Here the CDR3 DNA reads TGTGCCAGCAGCTTAGCAGTGGTTGGGACCCAGTACTTC.

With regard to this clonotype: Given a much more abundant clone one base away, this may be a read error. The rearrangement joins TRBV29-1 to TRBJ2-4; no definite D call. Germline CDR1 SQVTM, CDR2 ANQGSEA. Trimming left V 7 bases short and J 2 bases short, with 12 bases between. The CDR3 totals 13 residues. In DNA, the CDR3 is TGCAGCGCTCAGCTGGGGTCCAAAAACATTCAGTACTTC. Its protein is CSAQLGSKNIQYF.

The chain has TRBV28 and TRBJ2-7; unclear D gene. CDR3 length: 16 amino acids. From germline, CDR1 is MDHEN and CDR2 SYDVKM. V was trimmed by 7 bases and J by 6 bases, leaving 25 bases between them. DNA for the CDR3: TGTGCCAGCACCCAATTCGACCCACAGTGGACGGTCGAGCAGTACTTC. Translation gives CASTQFDPQWTVEQYF.

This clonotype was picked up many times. CDR3 DNA sequence: TGTGCCAGCAGTTGGGGGGCGTCGGACACTGAAGCTTTCTTT. Amino acids: CASSWGASDTEAFF. The J gene is TRBJ1-1, the V gene TRBV27, with D possibly being TRBD1 (6 bases). Germline CDR1 reads MNHEY; CDR2 reads SMNVEV (reference sequence). Trimming took 4 bases from V and 3 from J, leaving 12 bases between them. The CDR3 is 14 amino acids.

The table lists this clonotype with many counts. CDR3 DNA: TGTGCCAGCTCGAGACAGAACACCGGGGAGCTGTTTTTT. Its translation: CASSRQNTGELFF. V and J are TRBV2 and TRBJ2-2; D remains unclear. The CDR3 covers 13 residues. The germline gives CDR1 SNHLY, CDR2 FYNNEI. V dropped 8 bases and J dropped 1 base, with 8 bases sitting between them.

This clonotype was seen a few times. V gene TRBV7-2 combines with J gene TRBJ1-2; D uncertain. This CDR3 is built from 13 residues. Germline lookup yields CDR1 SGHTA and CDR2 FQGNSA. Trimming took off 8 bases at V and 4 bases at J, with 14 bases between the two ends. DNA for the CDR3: TGTGCCAGCTCCCCTGGGAGCCTCTATGGCTACACCTTC. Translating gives CASSPGSLYGYTF. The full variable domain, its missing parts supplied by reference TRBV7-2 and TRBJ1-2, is GAGVSQSPSNKVTEKGKDVELRCDPISGHTALYWYRQSLGQGLEFLIYFQGNSAPDKSGLPSDRFSAERTGGSVSTLTIQRTQQEDSAVYLCASSPGSLYGYTFGSGTRLTVV.

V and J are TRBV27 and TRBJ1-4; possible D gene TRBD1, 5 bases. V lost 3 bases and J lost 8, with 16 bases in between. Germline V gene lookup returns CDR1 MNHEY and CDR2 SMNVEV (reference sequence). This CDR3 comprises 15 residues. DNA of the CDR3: TGTGCCAGCAGTTTTGGGGGGTTTCCTGGCGAAAAACTGTTTTTT. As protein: CASSFGGFPGEKLFF.

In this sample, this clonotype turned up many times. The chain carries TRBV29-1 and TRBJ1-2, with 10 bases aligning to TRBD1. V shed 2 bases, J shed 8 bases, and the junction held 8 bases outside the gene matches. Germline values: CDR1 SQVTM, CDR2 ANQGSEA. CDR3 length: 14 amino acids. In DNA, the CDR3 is TGCAGCGTTGAATTTCCGACAGGGGGCCGAGGCTACACCTTC. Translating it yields CSVEFPTGGRGYTF.

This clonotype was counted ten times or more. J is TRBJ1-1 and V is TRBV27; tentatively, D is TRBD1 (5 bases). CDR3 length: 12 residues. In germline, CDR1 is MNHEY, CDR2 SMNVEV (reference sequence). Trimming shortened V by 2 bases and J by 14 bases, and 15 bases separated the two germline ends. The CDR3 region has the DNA TGTGCCAGCAGTTTACCTGACAGAGAAAGCTTCTTT. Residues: CASSLPDRESFF.

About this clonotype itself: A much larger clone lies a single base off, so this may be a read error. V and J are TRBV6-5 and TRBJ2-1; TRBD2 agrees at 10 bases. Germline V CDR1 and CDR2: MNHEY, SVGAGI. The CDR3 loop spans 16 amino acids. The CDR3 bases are TGTGCCAGGAGTTACGCTAGCGGGAGCTCCTACAATGAGCAGTTCTTC. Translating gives CARSYASGSSYNEQFF.

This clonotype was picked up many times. The CDR3 sequence is CASRVGGLNTEAFF. In DNA form, the CDR3 reads TGTGCCAGCAGGGTGGGGGGCCTGAACACTGAAGCTTTCTTT. The chain links TRBV2 to TRBJ1-1, with D perhaps matching TRBD1 (6 bases). The CDR3 consists of 14 residues. V dropped 6 bases and J dropped 0 bases, with 11 bases sitting between them. Per the germline V gene, CDR1 is SNHLY and CDR2 is FYNNEI.

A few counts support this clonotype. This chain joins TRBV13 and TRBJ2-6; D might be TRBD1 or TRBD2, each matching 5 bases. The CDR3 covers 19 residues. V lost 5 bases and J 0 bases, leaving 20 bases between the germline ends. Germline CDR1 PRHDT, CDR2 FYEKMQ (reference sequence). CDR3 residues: CASSPLGDEAISGANVLTF. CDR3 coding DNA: TGTGCCAGCAGCCCCCTAGGGGACGAGGCGATCTCTGGGGCCAACGTCCTGACTTTC.

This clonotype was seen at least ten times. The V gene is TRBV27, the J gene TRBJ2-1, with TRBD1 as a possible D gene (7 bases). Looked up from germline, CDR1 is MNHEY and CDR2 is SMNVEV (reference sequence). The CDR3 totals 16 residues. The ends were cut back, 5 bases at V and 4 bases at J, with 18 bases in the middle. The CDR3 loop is CASSPTGLGGYNEQFF. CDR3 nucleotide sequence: TGTGCCAGCAGTCCGACAGGGTTGGGGGGATACAATGAGCAGTTCTTC.

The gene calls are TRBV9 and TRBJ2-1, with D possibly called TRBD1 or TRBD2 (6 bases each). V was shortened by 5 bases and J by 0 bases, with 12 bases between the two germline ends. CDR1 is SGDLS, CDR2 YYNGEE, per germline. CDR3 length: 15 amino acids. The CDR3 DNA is TGTGCCAGCAGAGCAGAGGGGGGCTCCTACAATGAGCAGTTCTTC. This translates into CASRAEGGSYNEQFF.

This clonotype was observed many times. The CDR3 DNA reads as TGTGCCAGCAGTTTAGGGACACAGTCCTACGAGCAGTACTTC. It translates to CASSLGTQSYEQYF. This rearrangement joins TRBV12-3 or TRBV12-4 to TRBJ2-7; perhaps TRBD1 as D (5 bases). This CDR3 region has 14 residues. V was pared by 1 base and J by 1 base, with 8 bases between.

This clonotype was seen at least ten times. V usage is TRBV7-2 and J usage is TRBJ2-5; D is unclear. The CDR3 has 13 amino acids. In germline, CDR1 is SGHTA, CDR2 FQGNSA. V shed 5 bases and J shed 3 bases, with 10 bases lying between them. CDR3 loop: CASSPLNEETQYF. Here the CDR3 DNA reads TGTGCCAGCAGCCCGTTAAATGAAGAGACCCAGTACTTC.

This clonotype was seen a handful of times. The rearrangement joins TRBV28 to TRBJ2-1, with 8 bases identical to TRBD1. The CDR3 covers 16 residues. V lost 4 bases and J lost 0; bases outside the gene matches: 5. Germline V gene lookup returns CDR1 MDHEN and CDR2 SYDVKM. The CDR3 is CASSSNRGFSYNEQFF. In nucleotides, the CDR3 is TGTGCCAGCAGTTCAAACAGGGGGTTCTCCTACAATGAGCAGTTCTTC.

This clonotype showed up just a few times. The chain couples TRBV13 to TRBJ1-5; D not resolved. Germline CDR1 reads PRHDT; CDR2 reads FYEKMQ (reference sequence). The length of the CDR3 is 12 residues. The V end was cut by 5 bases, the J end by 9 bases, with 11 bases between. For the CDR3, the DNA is TGTGCCAGCAGCCTCCTTCCGGGGCCCCAGCATTTT. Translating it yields CASSLLPGPQHF.